Below, 12 T cell receptor beta chains from the same sample are listed, as sequenced in a study of blood T cell repertoires in COVID-19. Clones were read by immunoSEQ multiplex PCR, and TCRdb kept only the in-frame ones, dropping some. The table shows tens of thousands of clones, with 82% occurring only once. Sequenced material: peripheral blood. These receptors were taken from a human donor in a cohort sampled during active COVID-19.

J is TRBJ1-1 and V is TRBV19, with TRBD1 matching 7 bases. The CDR3 has 15 amino acids. J lost 4 bases, V lost 6 bases, and 11 bases had no gene match. The germline CDR1 and CDR2 sequences are LNHDA and SQIVND (reference sequence). The CDR3 region is CASRRDREGSTEAFF. The CDR3 DNA follows: TGTGCCAGTAGACGTGACAGGGAAGGAAGCACTGAAGCTTTCTTT.

This chain uses TRBV30 with TRBJ1-6; 8 nucleotides match TRBD1. Germline V gene lookup returns CDR1 GTSNPN and CDR2 SVGIG (reference sequence). The CDR3 runs to 14 residues. The junction had 8 bases not matched to a gene; V was cut back by 2 bases and J by 11 bases. The CDR3 coding sequence is TGTGCCTGGAGTATCAGGGGGCAGGGAGCACCCCTCCACTTT. This sequence encodes CAWSIRGQGAPLHF.

This clone was seen only a few times. The chain is built from TRBV18 and TRBJ1-1, with D possibly matching TRBD1 (5 bases). There are 14 residues in the CDR3. With 1 base removed from V and 0 bases from J, the gap between germline ends came to 6 bases. CDR1 and CDR2 (germline): KGHSH, LQKENI. The CDR3 protein is CASSPQGMNTEAFF. The CDR3 bases are TGTGCCAGCTCACCACAGGGGATGAACACTGAAGCTTTCTTT.

The V and J genes are TRBV18 and TRBJ1-2, with TRBD1 matching 9 bases. Germline V gives CDR1 KGHSH, CDR2 LQKENI. J gave up 6 bases and V 6 bases, and 5 bases lay outside the gene matches. The CDR3 consists of 13 residues. The CDR3 spells CASSRTGDNGYTF. The DNA for the CDR3 is TGTGCCAGCTCCCGGACAGGGGATAATGGCTACACCTTC.

This chain uses TRBV5-1 with TRBJ1-1, with D perhaps TRBD1 (5 bases). The germline gives CDR1 SGHRS, CDR2 YFSETQ. CDR3 length equals 14 residues. The V end was cut by 6 bases, the J end by 2 bases, with 14 bases between. CDR3 loop: CASTTGAGNTEAFF. The CDR3 DNA is TGCGCCAGCACCACCGGGGCGGGAAACACTGAAGCTTTCTTT.

The chain carries TRBV27 and TRBJ1-6; D remains unclear. The V end was cut by 3 bases, the J end by 6 bases, with 9 bases between. The germline gives CDR1 MNHEY, CDR2 SMNVEV (reference sequence). The CDR3 has 14 residues. The CDR3 bases are TGTGCCAGCAGTTTTAGTGCCCTTAATTCACCCCTCCACTTT. Translation gives CASSFSALNSPLHF.

The rearrangement uses TRBV9 and TRBJ1-1; D possibly corresponds to TRBD1 (5 bases). The V end was cut by 8 bases, the J end by 4 bases, with 12 bases between. Germline V lookup: CDR1 SGDLS, CDR2 YYNGEE. This CDR3 comprises 12 residues. The CDR3 sequence is CASRGVTTEAFF. Here the CDR3 DNA reads TGTGCCAGTCGGGGGGTGACCACTGAAGCTTTCTTT.

Only one count was recorded for this clone. The chain joins TRBV2 to TRBJ2-1; 7 bases map to TRBD2. CDR1 SNHLY and CDR2 FYNNEI come from the germline V gene. This CDR3 has 15 amino acids. Trimming took 9 bases from V and 0 from J; bases not matched to a gene: 8. In DNA form, the CDR3 reads TGTGCCAGTAAAGCGGGGTCCAGCTCCTACAATGAGCAGTTCTTC. It translates to CASKAGSSSYNEQFF.

This rearrangement joins TRBV5-4 to TRBJ1-1; tentative D call: TRBD1 (6 bases). There are 19 residues in the CDR3. Trimming removed 7 bases at V and 4 bases at J, with 32 bases between. The germline V gene encodes CDR1 SGHNT and CDR2 YYREEE (reference sequence). For the CDR3, the DNA is TGTGCCAGCGGCGGCGGGGGCAGCCCAATTTATTTTGACGGCACTGAAGCTTTCTTT. Its protein product is CASGGGGSPIYFDGTEAFF.

The count of this clone is one. The chain joins TRBV7-2 to TRBJ2-7, with 8 bases identical to TRBD2. The CDR3 loop spans 16 amino acids. From germline, CDR1 is SGHTA and CDR2 FQGNSA. V shed 1 base and J 4 bases; nucleotides not matched to a gene: 9. In DNA form, the CDR3 reads TGTGCCAGCAGCTTAGGGTCCGGCGGGGGGACATACGAGCAGTACTTC. Protein: CASSLGSGGGTYEQYF.

The chain carries TRBV7-8 and TRBJ2-7; 9 bases fit TRBD2. This CDR3 spans 15 amino acids. Germline V gene data show CDR1 as SGHVS and CDR2 as FQNEAQ. V shed 5 bases, J shed 2 bases, and the junction held 7 bases outside the gene matches. CDR3 bases: TGTGCCAGCAGCCGCACTAGCGGGCTAACCTACGAGCAGTACTTC. Translating gives CASSRTSGLTYEQYF.

This chain uses TRBV11-2 with TRBJ2-1, with D maybe TRBD2 (7 bases). The CDR3 length is 16 residues. Germline CDR1 and CDR2: SGHAT and FQNNGV. V lost 3 bases, J lost 7 bases, and 19 bases lay in between. CDR3 residues: CASSFSWGGAENEQFF. Written as DNA, the CDR3 is TGTGCCAGCAGCTTCTCCTGGGGGGGCGCGGAAAATGAGCAGTTCTTC.